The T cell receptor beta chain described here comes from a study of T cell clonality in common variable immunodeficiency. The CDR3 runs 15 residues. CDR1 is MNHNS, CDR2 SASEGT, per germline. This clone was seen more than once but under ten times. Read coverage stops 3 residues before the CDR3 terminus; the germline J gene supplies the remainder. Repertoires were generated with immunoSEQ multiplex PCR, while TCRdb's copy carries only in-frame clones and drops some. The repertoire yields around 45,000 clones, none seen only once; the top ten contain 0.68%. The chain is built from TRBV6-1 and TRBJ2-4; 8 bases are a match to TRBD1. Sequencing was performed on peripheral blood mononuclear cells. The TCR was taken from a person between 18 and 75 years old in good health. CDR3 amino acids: CASSEGQGSSYGQYF. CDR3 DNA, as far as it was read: TGTGCCAGCAGTGAAGGACAGGGGTCTTCGTATGGT.